This T cell receptor beta chain is drawn from a study of control samples from healthy donors and cancer patients. The repertoire was sequenced with immunoSEQ multiplex PCR; TCRdb's copy has only in-frame clones and lacks some. The sample records 160,000 or so clones, around 90% being singletons. The source of this sequence is a woman in her thirties in good health. The sequenced sample consisted of blood.

The CDR3: CASSVGRGDSYTF. The CDR3 DNA sequence: TGTGCCAGCAGTGTGGGCAGGGGAGATAGCTACACCTTC. V is TRBV2 and J is TRBJ1-2, with D possibly TRBD1 on 6 matching bases. The CDR3 totals 13 residues. The germline CDR1 and CDR2 sequences are SNHLY and FYNNEI. V lost 4 bases and J 9 bases, leaving 15 bases between the germline ends.